This passage covers 25 T cell receptor beta chains from one sample sequenced in a study of T-cell memory formation after mild COVID-19. TCRdb re-called the 5' RACE reads with MiXCR, one entry per CDR3 protein. The data hold approximately 290,000 distinct CDR3 sequences, with about a sixth observed a single time. Sequenced sample: PBMCs or a T cell subset sorted from them (not recorded which). The source of these receptors is a young man who had mild COVID-19 (a few samples of this study predate the infection). Cell type and time point are not known.

At least ten counts were recorded for this clonotype. The chain employs TRBV6-5 and TRBJ1-1; TRBD1 matches at 7 bases. Germline CDR1 is MNHEY and CDR2 is SVGAGI. The CDR3 loop spans 17 amino acids. The junction had 8 bases not matched to a gene; V was cut back by 1 base and J by 0 bases. In DNA, the CDR3 is TGTGCCAGCAGTTACTGGGCGACAGGGAAAATGAACACTGAAGCTTTCTTT. It encodes CASSYWATGKMNTEAFF.

This clonotype was found many times. V and J are TRBV4-2 and TRBJ2-5; D possibly corresponds to TRBD1 (5 bases). The CDR3 contains 13 residues. CDR1 and CDR2 from the germline V gene are LGHNA and YNFKEQ. V lost 5 bases and J 0 bases, leaving 7 bases between the germline ends. Here the CDR3 reads CASSWGYQETQYF. CDR3 nucleotides: TGTGCCAGCAGCTGGGGCTACCAAGAGACCCAGTACTTC.

This clonotype appeared a single time. One end of the junction does not line up with germline, which may come from a read error. The V call is TRBV3-1, the J call TRBJ1-5, with D uncertain. Germline CDR1 and CDR2: LGHDT and YNNKEL (reference sequence). There are 16 residues in the CDR3. CDR3 in DNA: TGTGCCAGCAGACAAGCATCGGGGAGAAGCAATCAGCCCCAGCATTTT. It translates to CASRQASGRSNQPQHF.

This chain connects TRBV2 to TRBJ2-7; a weak D match, TRBD1 (6 bases). The germline V gene has CDR1 SNHLY and CDR2 FYNNEI. This CDR3 has 13 amino acids. V was shortened by 4 bases and J by 3 bases, with 10 bases between the two germline ends. The CDR3 region is CASSAYRVYEQYF. The CDR3 nucleotides are TGTGCCAGCAGTGCCTACAGGGTCTACGAGCAGTACTTC. Filled out from reference TRBV2 and TRBJ2-7, the complete variable domain reads EPEVTQTPSHQVTQMGQEVILRCVPISNHLYFYWYRQILGQKVEFLVSFYNNEISEKSEIFDDQFSVERPDGSNFTLKIRSTKLEDSAMYFCASSAYRVYEQYFGPGTRLTVT.

The chain is built from TRBV5-4 and TRBJ2-5; TRBD2 matches 14 bases. This CDR3 is 18 amino acids long. In germline, CDR1 is SGHNT, CDR2 YYREEE (reference sequence). V dropped 4 bases and J dropped 0; count of bases not matched to a gene: 8. CDR3 loop: CASSDRLAGGQYQETQYF. The CDR3 DNA follows: TGTGCCAGCAGCGACAGACTAGCGGGGGGGCAGTACCAAGAGACCCAGTACTTC.

This chain links TRBV5-6 with TRBJ1-4, with 9 bases fitting TRBD1. With 3 bases clipped from V and 3 bases from J, the junction kept 6 bases outside the gene matches. The CDR3 totals 16 residues. Germline V gene lookup returns CDR1 SGHDT and CDR2 YYEEEE. The CDR3 is CASSSIQGASNEKLFF. The CDR3 DNA sequence: TGTGCCAGCAGCTCAATACAGGGGGCTTCTAATGAAAAACTGTTTTTT.

This clonotype has only a few counts. This chain joins TRBV9 and TRBJ2-3, with D perhaps TRBD2 (7 bases). V lost 3 bases and J 3 bases, leaving 14 bases between the germline ends. Germline CDR1 SGDLS, CDR2 YYNGEE. The CDR3 covers 15 residues. This chain's CDR3 is CASSDGGAITDTQYF. CDR3 coding DNA: TGTGCCAGCAGCGATGGGGGGGCCATTACAGATACGCAGTATTTT.

This clonotype has more than one count but fewer than ten. The chain uses TRBV27 and TRBJ2-3; TRBD2 agrees at 11 bases. V was clipped by 6 bases and J by 3 bases; unmatched bases: 14. Germline CDR1 MNHEY, CDR2 SMNVEV (reference sequence). The CDR3 runs to 18 residues. This CDR3 is CASSPVGSGGGRTDTQYF. CDR3 DNA: TGTGCCAGCAGCCCAGTGGGTAGCGGGGGGGGCAGGACAGATACGCAGTATTTT.

This clonotype was counted at least ten times. The chain uses TRBV7-3 and TRBJ2-2; D is uncertain. The V and J ends lost 1 base and 3 bases respectively, with 6 bases between them. Looked up from germline, CDR1 is SGHTA and CDR2 is FQGTGA. The CDR3 loop spans 14 amino acids. The CDR3 loop is CASSLNGYTGELFF. The CDR3 DNA reads TGTGCCAGCAGCTTAAACGGCTACACCGGGGAGCTGTTTTTT.

This clonotype was observed a handful of times. The gene calls are TRBV5-1 and TRBJ2-5; 10 bases match TRBD2. With V trimmed by 4 bases and J by 2 bases, 5 bases remained unmatched. This CDR3 is built from 15 residues. The germline V gene has CDR1 SGHRS and CDR2 YFSETQ. CDR3 region: CASSLWTSGQETQYF. CDR3 bases: TGCGCCAGCAGCCTATGGACTAGCGGACAAGAGACCCAGTACTTC.

The chain carries TRBV4-2 and TRBJ1-1; 8 bases align to TRBD1. CDR1 is LGHNA, CDR2 YNFKEQ, per germline. V lost 0 bases to trimming and J lost 7 bases; unmatched junction nucleotides: 7. CDR3 length equals 15 residues. The CDR3 DNA reads as TGTGCCAGCAGCCAAGATCTGGGGACAGGAAATGAAGCTTTCTTT. It translates to CASSQDLGTGNEAFF.

The chain carries TRBV4-1 and TRBJ2-5; D is undetermined. The CDR3 runs 13 residues. Trimming removed 1 base from V and 5 bases from J, with 8 bases in between. Germline CDR1 is MGHRA and CDR2 is YSYEKL. CDR3 DNA sequence: TGCGCCAGCAGCCAAGTCGATGCGGAGACCCAGTACTTC. Its protein product is CASSQVDAETQYF.

This clonotype appeared a few times. The J gene is TRBJ1-2, the V gene TRBV25-1; maybe TRBD1 (5 bases). With 4 bases removed from V and 3 bases from J, the gap between germline ends came to 12 bases. Germline V gives CDR1 MGHDK, CDR2 SYGVNS. CDR3 length: 14 amino acids. CDR3 DNA sequence: TGTGCCAGCAGTGGGGGGACCACATACTATGGCTACACCTTC. This translates into CASSGGTTYYGYTF.

This clonotype showed up just a few times. This chain uses TRBV4-1 with TRBJ2-4; no clear D. The length of the CDR3 is 15 residues. V was shortened by 3 bases and J by 2 bases, with 11 bases between the two germline ends. The germline CDR1 and CDR2 sequences are MGHRA and YSYEKL. The CDR3 region is CASSQPESTKNIQYF. The CDR3 bases are TGCGCCAGCAGCCAGCCCGAGTCCACCAAAAACATTCAGTACTTC.

The genes are TRBV9 and TRBJ2-1, with a possible D match to TRBD2 (7 bases). The V and J ends lost 3 bases and 6 bases respectively, with 16 bases between them. This CDR3 region has 15 residues. Germline V gives CDR1 SGDLS, CDR2 YYNGEE. The CDR3 nucleotides read TGTGCCAGCAGCGCCGGGGGGCTAATGGGCAATGAGCAGTTCTTC. It is translated as CASSAGGLMGNEQFF.

In nucleotides, the CDR3 is TGTGCCAGCAGCTTATACCCGCCGGGACAGGGGGTGACCACAGATACGCAGTATTTT. Amino acids: CASSLYPPGQGVTTDTQYF. The genes are TRBV7-2 and TRBJ2-3; 11 nucleotides agree with TRBD1. The CDR3 length is 19 residues. Germline V gene data show CDR1 as SGHTA and CDR2 as FQGNSA. Trimming took 2 bases from V and 2 from J; bases not matched to a gene: 12.

This clonotype has ten or more counts. The J gene is TRBJ2-1, the V gene TRBV4-3; 11 bases agree with TRBD2. The CDR3 contains 15 residues. The V gene's germline CDR1 is LGHNA and CDR2 YSLEER. The V segment lost 8 bases and the J segment 1 base; nucleotides outside the gene matches: 4. The CDR3 sequence: CASSSGGPSYNEQFF. The CDR3 bases are TGCGCCAGCTCTAGCGGGGGGCCGTCCTACAATGAGCAGTTCTTC.

The V call is TRBV7-9, the J call TRBJ2-2; D gene ambiguous. CDR1 SEHNR and CDR2 FQNEAQ come from the germline V gene (reference sequence). The CDR3 length is 15 residues. V was trimmed by 2 bases and J by 4 bases, leaving 11 bases between them. CDR3 DNA: TGTGCCAGCAGCTTATCGAACAGAGCCACCGGGGAGCTGTTTTTT. It encodes CASSLSNRATGELFF.

This clonotype was counted ten times or more. J is TRBJ2-1 and V is TRBV5-1, with D possibly TRBD2 on 6 matching bases. Germline V gene data show CDR1 as SGHRS and CDR2 as YFSETQ. Trimming removed 3 bases at V and 0 bases at J, with 13 bases between. The CDR3 spans 16 residues. The CDR3 protein is CASSSGTFSSYNEQFF. The CDR3 DNA sequence: TGCGCCAGCAGCTCCGGGACTTTCAGCTCCTACAATGAGCAGTTCTTC.

This clonotype was found many times. The CDR3 DNA reads as TGCGCCAGCAGCTCCCCTGGGCCAGATACGCAGTATTTT. It yields the protein CASSSPGPDTQYF. V and J are TRBV5-1 and TRBJ2-3, with D uncertain. This CDR3 region has 13 residues. Trimming pared 3 bases from V and 4 bases from J, leaving 9 bases between. Germline V lookup: CDR1 SGHRS, CDR2 YFSETQ.

This chain joins TRBV4-1 and TRBJ2-3; the match to TRBD2 covers 10 bases. The trim removed 1 base at V and 2 bases at J, leaving 9 bases unmatched. CDR1 MGHRA and CDR2 YSYEKL come from the germline V gene. The CDR3 is made up of 18 amino acids. This CDR3 is CASSQVTRSGGDTDTQYF. CDR3 nucleotides: TGCGCCAGCAGCCAAGTGACCCGAAGCGGGGGGGACACAGATACGCAGTATTTT.

This clonotype has just a few counts. This chain joins TRBV28 and TRBJ1-1; D is unresolved. Germline-derived CDR1 and CDR2 are MDHEN and SYDVKM. The V end lost 5 bases, the J end lost 1 base, and 14 bases lay between the germline ends. This CDR3 is built from 15 residues. CDR3 nucleotide sequence: TGTGCCAGCAGTACGTCCGGGTATCGGAACACTGAAGCTTTCTTT. Its translation is CASSTSGYRNTEAFF.

This clonotype has just a few counts. This rearrangement joins TRBV9 to TRBJ2-1, with D unclear. Germline CDR1 and CDR2: SGDLS and YYNGEE. The length of the CDR3 is 13 residues. Trimming left V 0 bases short and J 10 bases short, with 11 bases between. The CDR3, as DNA: TGTGCCAGCAGCGTAGAGTCCCCCTCCGAGCAGTTCTTC. Translated, it gives CASSVESPSEQFF. The entire variable domain, with the rest obtained from reference TRBV9 and TRBJ2-1, is as follows: DSGVTQTPKHLITATGQRVTLRCSPRSGDLSVYWYQQSLDQGLQFLIQYYNGEERAKGNILERFSAQQFPDLHSELNLSSLELGDSALYFCASSVESPSEQFFGPGTRLTVL.

The chain is built from TRBV20-1 and TRBJ2-3; a weak D match, TRBD2 (5 bases). The CDR3 runs to 12 residues. Germline CDR1 DFQATT, CDR2 SNEGSKA (reference sequence). V lost 5 bases, J lost 6 bases, and 12 bases lay in between. This chain's CDR3 is CSAFEGADTQYF. CDR3 nucleotides: TGCAGTGCTTTCGAGGGAGCGGATACGCAGTATTTT.

This clonotype has just a few counts. The V call is TRBV6-2 or TRBV6-3, the J call TRBJ1-4, with D perhaps TRBD1 (5 bases). The length of the CDR3 is 17 residues. The V end was cut by 7 bases, the J end by 5 bases, with 23 bases between. CDR1 and CDR2 (germline): MNHEY, SVGEGT. For the CDR3, the DNA is TGTGCCAGCAACTCGTTCCGGGAGAGGGGAAGAAATGAAAAACTGTTTTTT. Its protein product is CASNSFRERGRNEKLFF.